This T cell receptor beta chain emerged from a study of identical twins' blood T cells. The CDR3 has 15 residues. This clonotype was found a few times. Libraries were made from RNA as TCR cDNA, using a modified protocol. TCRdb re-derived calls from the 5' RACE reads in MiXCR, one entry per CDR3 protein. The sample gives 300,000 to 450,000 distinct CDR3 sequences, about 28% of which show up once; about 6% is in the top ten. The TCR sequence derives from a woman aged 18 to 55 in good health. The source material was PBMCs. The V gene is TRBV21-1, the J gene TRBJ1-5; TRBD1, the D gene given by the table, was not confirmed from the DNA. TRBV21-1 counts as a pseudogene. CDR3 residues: CASTRTACPNQPQHF. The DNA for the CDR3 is TGTGCCAGCACCAGGACAGCCTGCCCCAATCAGCCCCAGCATTTT.